This T cell receptor (beta chain) was profiled in a study of T-cell reconstitution after alpha-beta-depleted transplantation in children. Preparation of the TCRbeta library involved a method that used unique molecular identifiers. TCRdb re-analysed the PCR reads in MiXCR, keeping a single row per CDR3 protein. There are 800,000 to 1,000,000 distinct CDR3 sequences in the sample; 25% to 30% occur only once, and 25% to 35% lies in the top ten. The CDR3 spans 18 residues. CDR1 is MNHEY, CDR2 SVGAGI, per germline. V gave up 4 bases and J gave up 1 base; unmatched junction bases: 11. The sample consisted of PBMCs, mostly from graft donor cells, taken 360 days after TCRalphabeta/CD19-depleted stem cell transplant. The chain combines TRBV6-5 with TRBJ2-1; 9 nucleotides line up with TRBD2. This sequence originates from a boy under two years old who had a stem cell transplant for SCID, so the T cells may come from the graft donor. CDR3 sequence (DNA): TGTGCCAGCAGTTCTGGGCTAGCGGGGATCCCTTCCTACAATGAGCAGTTCTTC. It specifies CASSSGLAGIPSYNEQFF.